What follows are 16 T cell receptor beta chains derived from one specimen sequenced in a study of T-cell reconstitution after alpha-beta-depleted transplantation in children. Broader study findings: The main origin of T-cell counts and diversity one year after transplant was newly produced T cells.

Unique molecular identifiers were incorporated during preparation of the TCRbeta library. TCRdb itself ran the PCR reads through MiXCR, one entry per CDR3 protein. The sample comprises about 300,000 distinct CDR3 sequences, just over 7.5% of which are singletons, and around 9.8% rests with the top ten. Their target antigens are unknown. Specimen: peripheral blood, collected 360 days after TCRalphabeta/CD19-depleted stem cell transplant. These receptors originate from a female patient aged 2-15 years who had a stem cell transplant for Fanconi anemia, so the T cells may come from the graft donor.

The table lists this clonotype with a few counts. This rearrangement joins TRBV5-1 to TRBJ1-6; TRBD1 might be the D (5 bases). Trimming left V 2 bases short and J 14 bases short, with 14 bases between. The CDR3 contains 13 residues. Germline-derived CDR1 and CDR2 are SGHRS and YFSETQ. The CDR3 region is CASSFGPGTSLHF. The CDR3 DNA is TGCGCCAGCAGCTTCGGGCCCGGGACTTCCCTCCACTTT.

This clonotype was seen more than once but under ten times. This rearrangement joins TRBV7-2 to TRBJ1-2; tentatively, D is TRBD1 (5 bases). Germline lookup yields CDR1 SGHTA and CDR2 FQGNSA. This CDR3 is 15 amino acids long. The ends were cut back, 2 bases at V and 0 bases at J, with 10 bases in the middle. The CDR3 protein is CASSLITGANYGYTF. CDR3 coding DNA: TGTGCCAGCAGCTTAATAACAGGAGCTAACTATGGCTACACCTTC.

There are a few counts of this clonotype. The genes are TRBV24-1 and TRBJ2-3; possibly TRBD2 for D (6 bases). The CDR3 is 16 amino acids. Germline V gene data show CDR1 as KGHDR and CDR2 as SFDVKD. V lost 4 bases and J 2 bases, leaving 15 bases between the germline ends. CDR3 nucleotide sequence: TGTGCCACCAGTGAGTGGGAGGTGGGGCACACAGATACGCAGTATTTT. It is translated as CATSEWEVGHTDTQYF.

This clonotype was seen at least ten times. The rearrangement uses TRBV20-1 and TRBJ2-4; tentatively, D is TRBD2 (5 bases). The CDR3 extends over 16 amino acids. Per the germline V gene, CDR1 is DFQATT and CDR2 is SNEGSKA (reference sequence). V was cut by 6 bases and J by 0 bases, with 18 bases left in between. The CDR3 bases are TGCAGTGCCGTGCCGGACTCTTTACTAGCCAAAAACATTCAGTACTTC. It translates to CSAVPDSLLAKNIQYF.

Many counts were recorded for this clonotype. J is TRBJ2-7 and V is TRBV12-3 or TRBV12-4; D gene unclear. V was pared by 6 bases and J by 6 bases, with 15 bases between. CDR3 size: 13 residues. The CDR3 spells CASSPPGFSEQYF. CDR3 coding DNA: TGTGCCAGCAGCCCCCCGGGTTTCTCCGAGCAGTACTTC.

This clonotype was detected ten times or more. CDR3 DNA sequence: TGTGCCAGCAGCCAATTCATCACAGGGGGTAGTGGCGAGCAGTACTTC. Translated, it gives CASSQFITGGSGEQYF. J is TRBJ2-7 and V is TRBV3-1, with 8 positions matching TRBD1. Losses at the gene ends were 2 bases for V and 6 bases for J; bases not matched to a gene: 12. CDR1 is LGHDT and CDR2 is YNNKEL in the germline V gene (reference sequence). This CDR3 spans 16 amino acids.

Worth noting for this clonotype: Because it lacks the conserved phenylalanine or tryptophan at the end, this CDR3 is likely a read error. The rearrangement links TRBV7-9 to TRBJ1-3; D is unclear. The CDR3 sequence is 15 residues long. From germline, CDR1 is SEHNR and CDR2 FQNEAQ (reference sequence). The V gene lost 1 base and the J gene lost 3 bases, with 10 bases spanning the gap. The CDR3 sequence is CASSLELEVGNTIYS. Written as DNA, the CDR3 is TGTGCCAGCAGCTTAGAGTTGGAGGTTGGAAACACCATATATTCT.

This clonotype was counted at least ten times. The rearrangement uses TRBV4-2 and TRBJ2-5, with D uncertain. From germline, CDR1 is LGHNA and CDR2 YNFKEQ. CDR3 size: 13 residues. Trimming shortened V by 5 bases and J by 1 base, and 8 bases separated the two germline ends. The CDR3 DNA follows: TGTGCCAGCAGCATCGCCCCCCAAGAGACCCAGTACTTC. It specifies CASSIAPQETQYF.

This chain joins TRBV27 and TRBJ2-7; unclear D gene. The CDR3 is 12 amino acids. The germline V and J ends were trimmed by 5 bases and 7 bases, with 12 bases remaining between them. The germline CDR1 and CDR2 sequences are MNHEY and SMNVEV (reference sequence). CDR3 coding DNA: TGTGCCAGCAGTCCCGGATGGACGGAGCAGTACTTC. Amino acid sequence: CASSPGWTEQYF.

The chain combines TRBV18 with TRBJ2-2; D gene uncertain. V was clipped by 4 bases and J by 4 bases, with 19 bases between them. The CDR3 extends over 17 amino acids. Germline CDR1 reads KGHSH; CDR2 reads LQKENI. The CDR3 DNA reads as TGTGCCAGCTCACTCGACCGAGTTGACGGATTCACCGGGGAGCTGTTTTTT. It specifies CASSLDRVDGFTGELFF. Using reference TRBV18 and TRBJ2-2 for the parts outside the CDR3, the full variable domain is NAGVMQNPRHLVRRRGQEARLRCSPMKGHSHVYWYRQLPEEGLKFMVYLQKENIIDESGMPKERFSAEFPKEGPSILRIQQVVRGDSAAYFCASSLDRVDGFTGELFFGEGSRLTVL.

CDR3 coding DNA: TGTGCCAGCAGTTGGCGGACAGGCGCTGCTTCTCTTAACTATGGCTACACCTTC. The encoded protein is CASSWRTGAASLNYGYTF. The rearrangement joins TRBV27 to TRBJ1-2, with 7 bases that match TRBD1. V gave up 4 bases and J gave up 1 base; unmatched junction bases: 15. This CDR3 comprises 18 residues. Germline assignment: CDR1 MNHEY and CDR2 SMNVEV (reference sequence).

This clonotype has ten or more counts. The gene calls are TRBV6-1 and TRBJ1-1, with 7 bases that match TRBD1. Trimming took 7 bases from V and 1 from J; bases not matched to a gene: 3. Germline CDR1 MNHNS, CDR2 SASEGT. CDR3 length equals 13 residues. The CDR3 spells CASKRDRNTEAFF. The DNA for the CDR3 is TGTGCCAGCAAAAGGGACAGGAACACTGAAGCTTTCTTT.

This clonotype has only a few counts. The chain joins TRBV7-6 to TRBJ2-1, with D perhaps TRBD2 (6 bases). The CDR3 has 18 amino acids. Germline CDR1 reads SGHVS; CDR2 reads FNYEAQ. Trimming cost V 5 bases and J 0 bases, with 20 bases left between them. In DNA form, the CDR3 reads TGTGCCAGCAGCCGCCGTCCTAGCGTTATCTTCTCCTACAATGAGCAGTTCTTC. The encoded protein is CASSRRPSVIFSYNEQFF.

Many counts were recorded for this clonotype. The rearrangement links TRBV28 to TRBJ2-2; tentatively, D is TRBD1 or TRBD2 (5 bases each). This CDR3 comprises 16 residues. V shed 1 base and J shed 0 bases, with 9 bases lying between them. Per germline, CDR1 MDHEN and CDR2 SYDVKM. DNA of the CDR3: TGTGCCAGCAGTTTATCGGGGCAATCGAACACCGGGGAGCTGTTTTTT. Protein: CASSLSGQSNTGELFF.

V usage is TRBV5-1 and J usage is TRBJ1-6; TRBD1 aligns across 7 bases. Germline V gives CDR1 SGHRS, CDR2 YFSETQ. The CDR3 loop spans 14 amino acids. V gave up 5 bases and J gave up 10 bases; unmatched junction bases: 9. CDR3 loop: CASRSTGEGSPLHF. The CDR3 DNA sequence: TGCGCCAGCAGATCCACAGGGGAAGGATCACCCCTCCACTTT.

This clonotype showed up just a few times. This chain links TRBV27 with TRBJ2-3; D not certain. This CDR3 is 14 amino acids long. V was pared by 5 bases and J by 6 bases, with 15 bases between. The germline V gene has CDR1 MNHEY and CDR2 SMNVEV (reference sequence). The CDR3 sequence: CASSLTERGDTQYF. As DNA, the CDR3 is TGTGCCAGCAGTCTCACCGAGCGCGGTGATACGCAGTATTTT.